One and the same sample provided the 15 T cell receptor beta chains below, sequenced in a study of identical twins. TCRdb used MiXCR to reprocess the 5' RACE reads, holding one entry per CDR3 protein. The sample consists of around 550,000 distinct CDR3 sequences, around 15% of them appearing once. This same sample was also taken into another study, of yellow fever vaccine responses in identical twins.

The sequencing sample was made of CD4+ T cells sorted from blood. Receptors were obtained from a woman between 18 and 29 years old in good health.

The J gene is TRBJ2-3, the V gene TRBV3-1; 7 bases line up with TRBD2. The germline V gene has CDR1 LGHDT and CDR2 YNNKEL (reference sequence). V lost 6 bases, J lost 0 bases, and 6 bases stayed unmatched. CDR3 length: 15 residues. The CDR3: CASRERGTSTDTQYF. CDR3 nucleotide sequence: TGTGCCAGCAGAGAGCGGGGTACTAGCACAGATACGCAGTATTTT.

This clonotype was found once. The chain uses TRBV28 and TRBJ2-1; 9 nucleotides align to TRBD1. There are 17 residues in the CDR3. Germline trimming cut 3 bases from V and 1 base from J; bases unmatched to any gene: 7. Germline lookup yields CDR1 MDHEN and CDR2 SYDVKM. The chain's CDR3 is CASSLPPGTGSYNEQFF. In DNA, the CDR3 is TGTGCCAGCAGTTTGCCCCCGGGGACAGGGTCCTACAATGAGCAGTTCTTC.

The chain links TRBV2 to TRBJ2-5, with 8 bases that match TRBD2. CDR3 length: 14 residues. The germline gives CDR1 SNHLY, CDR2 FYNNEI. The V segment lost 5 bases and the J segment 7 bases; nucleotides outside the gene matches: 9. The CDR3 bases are TGTGCCAGCAGTCCCGGACTAGCTGAAGGGACCCAGTACTTC. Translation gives CASSPGLAEGTQYF.

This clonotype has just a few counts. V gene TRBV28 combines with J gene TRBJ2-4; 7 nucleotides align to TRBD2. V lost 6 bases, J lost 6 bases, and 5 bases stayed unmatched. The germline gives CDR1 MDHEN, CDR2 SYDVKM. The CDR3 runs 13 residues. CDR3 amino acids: CASSASGGNIQYF. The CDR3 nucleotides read TGTGCCAGCAGCGCCTCGGGGGGAAACATTCAGTACTTC.

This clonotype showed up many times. Written as DNA, the CDR3 is TGTGCCAGCAGCTTAGGTCTAGGTAATGAGCAGTTCTTC. It is translated as CASSLGLGNEQFF. The chain recombines TRBV11-1 with TRBJ2-1; D remains ambiguous. V shed 1 base and J shed 7 bases, with 8 bases lying between them. CDR1 and CDR2 (germline): SGHAT, FQDESV (reference sequence). The CDR3 is 13 residues long.

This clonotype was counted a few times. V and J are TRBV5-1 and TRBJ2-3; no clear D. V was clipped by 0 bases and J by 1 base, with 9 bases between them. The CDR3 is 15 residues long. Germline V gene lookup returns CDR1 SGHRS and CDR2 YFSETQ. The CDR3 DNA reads TGCGCCAGCAGCTTGGGTGAGATAGGCACAGATACGCAGTATTTT. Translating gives CASSLGEIGTDTQYF.

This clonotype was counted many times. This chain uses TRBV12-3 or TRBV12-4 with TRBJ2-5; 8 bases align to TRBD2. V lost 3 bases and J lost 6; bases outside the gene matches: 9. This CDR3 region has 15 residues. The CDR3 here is CASSFGSGSGQTQYF. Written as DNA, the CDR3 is TGTGCCAGCAGTTTCGGGAGCGGGAGTGGGCAGACCCAGTACTTC.

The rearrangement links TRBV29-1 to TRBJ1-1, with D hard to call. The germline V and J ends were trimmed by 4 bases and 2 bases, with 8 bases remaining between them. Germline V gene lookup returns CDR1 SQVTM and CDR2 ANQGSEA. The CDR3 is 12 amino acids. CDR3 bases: TGCAGCGTTGGTAGGATTAACACTGAAGCTTTCTTT. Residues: CSVGRINTEAFF.

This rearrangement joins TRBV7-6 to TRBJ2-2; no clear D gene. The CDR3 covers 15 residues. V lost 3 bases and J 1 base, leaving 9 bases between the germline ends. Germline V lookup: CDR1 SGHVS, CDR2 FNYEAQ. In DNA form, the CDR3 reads TGTGCCAGCAGCTTTATAGGGCGGAACACCGGGGAGCTGTTTTTT. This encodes CASSFIGRNTGELFF.

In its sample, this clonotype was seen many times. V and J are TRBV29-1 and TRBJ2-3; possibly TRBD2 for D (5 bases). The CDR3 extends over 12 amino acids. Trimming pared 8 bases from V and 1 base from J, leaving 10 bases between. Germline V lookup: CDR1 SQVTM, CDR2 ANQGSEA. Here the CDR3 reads CSTRTGTDTQYF. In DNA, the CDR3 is TGCAGCACGAGGACTGGCACAGATACGCAGTATTTT.

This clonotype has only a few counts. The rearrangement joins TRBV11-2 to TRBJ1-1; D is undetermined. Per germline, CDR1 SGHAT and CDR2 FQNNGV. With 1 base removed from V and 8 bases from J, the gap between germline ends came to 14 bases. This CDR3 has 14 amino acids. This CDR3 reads CASSLGREAIEAFF. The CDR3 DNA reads TGTGCCAGCAGCTTAGGACGGGAGGCGATAGAAGCTTTCTTT.

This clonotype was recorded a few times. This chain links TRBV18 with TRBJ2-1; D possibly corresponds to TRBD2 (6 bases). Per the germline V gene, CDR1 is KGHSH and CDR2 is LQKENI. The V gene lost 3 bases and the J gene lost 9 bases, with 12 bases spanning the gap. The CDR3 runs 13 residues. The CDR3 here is CASSPRELGEQFF. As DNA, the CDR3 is TGTGCCAGCTCACCCCGGGAGTTAGGTGAGCAGTTCTTC.

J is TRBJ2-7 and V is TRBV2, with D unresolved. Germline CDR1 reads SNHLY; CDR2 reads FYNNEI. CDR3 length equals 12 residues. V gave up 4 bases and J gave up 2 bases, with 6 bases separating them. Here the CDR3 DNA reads TGTGCCAGCAGTGGAGCAACCTACGAGCAGTACGTC. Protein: CASSGATYEQYV.

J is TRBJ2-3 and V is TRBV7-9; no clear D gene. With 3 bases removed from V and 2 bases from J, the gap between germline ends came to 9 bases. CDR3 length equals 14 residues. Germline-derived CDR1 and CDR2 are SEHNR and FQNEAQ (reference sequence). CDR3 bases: TGTGCCAGCAGCTTTTCACACACCACAGATACGCAGTATTTT. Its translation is CASSFSHTTDTQYF.

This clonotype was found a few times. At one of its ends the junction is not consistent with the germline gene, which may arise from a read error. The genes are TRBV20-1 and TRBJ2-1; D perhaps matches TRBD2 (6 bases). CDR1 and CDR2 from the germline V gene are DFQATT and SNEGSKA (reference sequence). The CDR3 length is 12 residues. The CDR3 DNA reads TGCAGTGCTAGTTCATCTTCCGCGGGGCAGATCTTC. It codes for CSASSSSAGQIF.